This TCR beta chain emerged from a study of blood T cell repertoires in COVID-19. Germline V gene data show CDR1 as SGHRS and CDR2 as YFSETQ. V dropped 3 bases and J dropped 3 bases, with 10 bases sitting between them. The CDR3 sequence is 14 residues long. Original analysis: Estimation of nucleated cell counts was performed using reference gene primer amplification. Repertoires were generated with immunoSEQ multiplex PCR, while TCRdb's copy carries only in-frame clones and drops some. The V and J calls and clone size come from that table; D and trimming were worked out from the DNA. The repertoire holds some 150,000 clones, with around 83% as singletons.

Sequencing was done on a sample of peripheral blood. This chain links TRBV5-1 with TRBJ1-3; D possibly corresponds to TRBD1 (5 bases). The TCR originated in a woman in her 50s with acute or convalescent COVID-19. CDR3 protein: CASSSQGFGNTIYF. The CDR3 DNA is TGCGCCAGCAGCTCTCAGGGCTTTGGAAACACCATATATTTT.